Shown below are 9 T cell receptor beta chains from a single sample sequenced in a study of blood T cell repertoires in COVID-19. Sequencing was performed with immunoSEQ multiplex PCR; in TCRdb, only in-frame clones are kept and a portion is missing. The table has roughly 400,000 clones, over 75% seen once; the top ten hold about 1.5%. Material: PBMCs or T cells enriched from blood (not recorded which). All receptors derive from a woman aged 18-30 years who had been exposed to COVID-19.

This CDR3 is CASSQDWGGAGNTGELFF. CDR3 DNA: TGTGCCAGCAGCCAAGATTGGGGTGGAGCGGGGAACACCGGGGAGCTGTTTTTT. The chain links TRBV3-1 (or the pseudogene TRBV3-2) to TRBJ2-2; tentatively, D is TRBD2 (6 bases). Looked up from germline, CDR1 is LGHDT and CDR2 is YNNKEL (reference sequence). CDR3 length equals 18 residues. Deletions cut 0 bases from V and 1 base from J, with 15 bases between.

The V gene is TRBV27, the J gene TRBJ1-2; tentative D call: TRBD1 (5 bases). Germline CDR1 MNHEY, CDR2 SMNVEV (reference sequence). This CDR3 region has 15 residues. V was pared by 4 bases and J by 0 bases, with 12 bases between. This chain's CDR3 is CASSSTVTANYGYTF. CDR3 DNA: TGTGCCAGCAGTTCGACAGTAACAGCTAACTATGGCTACACCTTC.

In DNA, the CDR3 is TGTGCCTGGAGTGCGCCTCAGGGGCGTCACACTGAAGCTTTCTTT. The encoded protein is CAWSAPQGRHTEAFF. This sequence joins TRBV30 and TRBJ1-1, with D possibly being TRBD1 (6 bases). CDR3 length: 15 residues. Germline CDR1 reads GTSNPN; CDR2 reads SVGIG (reference sequence). The V end was cut by 1 base, the J end by 3 bases, with 15 bases between. Combining the CDR3 with reference TRBV30 and TRBJ1-1 gives the whole variable domain SQTIHQWPATLVQPVGSPLSLECTVEGTSNPNLYWYRQAAGRGLQLLFYSVGIGQISSEVPQNLSASRPQDRQFILSSKKLLLSDSGFYLCAWSAPQGRHTEAFFGQGTRLTVV.

This clone has only a few counts. The chain is built from TRBV3-1 (or the pseudogene TRBV3-2) and TRBJ2-2, with unresolved D. Germline-derived CDR1 and CDR2 are LGHDT and YNNKEL (reference sequence). V lost 3 bases and J 7 bases, leaving 12 bases between the germline ends. CDR3 length: 14 amino acids. This chain's CDR3 is CASSHFSVGGELFF. CDR3 DNA: TGTGCCAGCAGCCATTTCAGTGTTGGCGGGGAGCTGTTTTTT.

The V gene is TRBV5-6, the J gene TRBJ2-5; 7 nucleotides match TRBD2. Trimming cost V 0 bases and J 1 base; bases outside gene matches: 6. Germline V CDR1 and CDR2: SGHDT, YYEEEE. The CDR3 covers 16 residues. The CDR3 nucleotides are TGTGCCAGCAGCTTGGGAACGGGACTACCCCAAGAGACCCAGTACTTC. This gives the protein CASSLGTGLPQETQYF.

A remark on this clone: This sample includes further DNA sequences coding for the same CDR3. J is TRBJ2-2 and V is TRBV11-3; D is unclear. The CDR3 length is 15 residues. Trimming removed 5 bases at V and 1 base at J, with 11 bases between. CDR1 is SGHNT and CDR2 is YENEEA in the germline V gene. For the CDR3, the DNA is TGTGCCAGCAGCCCGGGTTTGGGGAACACCGGGGAGCTGTTTTTT. Amino acid sequence: CASSPGLGNTGELFF.

This rearrangement joins TRBV12-3 or TRBV12-4 to TRBJ2-5; D may be TRBD2 (5 bases). The CDR3 sequence is 12 residues long. V lost 4 bases to trimming and J lost 4 bases, with 7 bases between them. The CDR3 sequence is CASSSRGETQYF. The CDR3 DNA is TGTGCCAGCAGTTCCCGGGGAGAGACCCAGTACTTC.

This chain joins TRBV4-1 and TRBJ2-7; possible D gene TRBD2, 6 bases. CDR3 length: 16 residues. Trimming stripped 0 bases from V and 0 bases from J, with 12 bases between. Looked up from germline, CDR1 is MGHRA and CDR2 is YSYEKL. The CDR3 sequence is CASSQDFGGPSYEQYF. CDR3 nucleotide sequence: TGCGCCAGCAGCCAAGATTTCGGGGGTCCCTCCTACGAGCAGTACTTC.

The CDR3 region is CASSLVALNTGELFF. CDR3 in DNA: TGTGCCAGCAGCTTGGTGGCCCTGAACACCGGGGAGCTGTTTTTT. The chain combines TRBV5-6 with TRBJ2-2; no firm D call. The germline V gene encodes CDR1 SGHDT and CDR2 YYEEEE. The CDR3 length is 15 residues. The germline V and J ends were trimmed by 0 bases and 1 base, with 7 bases remaining between them.